The text below deals with one T cell receptor beta chain. Its target is unknown. PCR was performed using 60 Vbeta and 13 Jbeta primers. The repertoire was sequenced with immunoSEQ multiplex PCR; TCRdb's copy has only in-frame clones and lacks some. The sample includes 150,000 to 200,000 clones, more than 60% of them seen just once. The data originate from a study of cytomegalovirus exposure and HLA in healthy donors. Study observations and caveats: Among TCR beta chains of equal frequency, HLA-associated ones were more clonally expanded in a later analysis. When the data were analyzed later, several of the most significant clusters appeared to be linked to common viral pathogens.

Germline V lookup: CDR1 SGHDN, CDR2 FVKESK. Trimming stripped 2 bases from V and 3 bases from J, with 8 bases between. This CDR3 has 14 amino acids. The source is a male donor in good health and CMV-seronegative. The V and J genes are TRBV14 and TRBJ2-1; D gene unclear. The material sequenced was PBMCs. For the CDR3, the DNA is TGTGCCAGCAGCCAACCTAATTTCTACAATGAGCAGTTCTTC. This translates into CASSQPNFYNEQFF.